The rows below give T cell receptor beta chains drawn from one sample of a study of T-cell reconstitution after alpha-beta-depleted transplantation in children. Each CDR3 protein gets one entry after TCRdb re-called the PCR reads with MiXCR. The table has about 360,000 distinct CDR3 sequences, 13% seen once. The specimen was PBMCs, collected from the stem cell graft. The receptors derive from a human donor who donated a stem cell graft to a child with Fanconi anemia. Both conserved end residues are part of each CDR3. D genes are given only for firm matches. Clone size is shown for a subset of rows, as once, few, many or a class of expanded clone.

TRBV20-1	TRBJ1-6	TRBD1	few	TGCAGTGCCTCGGGACAGGATAATTCACCCCTCCACTTT	CSASGQDNSPLHF
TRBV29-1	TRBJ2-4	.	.	TGCAGCGTACAGGGCGAAAACATTCAGTACTTC	CSVQGENIQYF
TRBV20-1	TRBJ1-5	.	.	TGCAGTGCTAGGAATAGCAATCAGCCCCAGCATTTT	CSARNSNQPQHF
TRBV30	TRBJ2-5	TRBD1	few	TGTGCCTGGAGCGAAAGACAGGGGATAAGCGAGACCCAGTACTTC	CAWSERQGISETQYF
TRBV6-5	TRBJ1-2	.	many	TGTGCCAGCAGTTACGACAATAACTATGGCTACACCTTC	CASSYDNNYGYTF
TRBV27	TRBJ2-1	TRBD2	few	TGTGCCAGCAGTGAGACTAGCGGGATTTACAATGAGCAGTTCTTC	CASSETSGIYNEQFF
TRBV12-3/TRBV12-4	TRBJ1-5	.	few	TGTGCCAGCAGTTTAGGGGTTCCGCAGCCCCAGCATTTT	CASSLGVPQPQHF
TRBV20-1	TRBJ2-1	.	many	TGCAGTGCTATCAGCGGAAACTCCTACAATGAGCAGTTCTTC	CSAISGNSYNEQFF
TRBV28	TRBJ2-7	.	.	TGTGCCAGCAGCGATGGGGGGGCGAAGCAGTACTTC	CASSDGGAKQYF
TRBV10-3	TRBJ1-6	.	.	TGTGCCATCAGACAGGAAGTCTATAATTCACCCCTCCACTTT	CAIRQEVYNSPLHF
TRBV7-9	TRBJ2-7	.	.	TGTGCCAGCAGCGGCACGTGGGTGGAGCAGTACTTC	CASSGTWVEQYF
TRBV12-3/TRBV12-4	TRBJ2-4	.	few	TGTGCCAGCAGCCGCCCCCGCAGGGAAGGAAACATTCAGTACTTC	CASSRPRREGNIQYF
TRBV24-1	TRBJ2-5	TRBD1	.	TGTGCCACCAGTGAGTCCGGGACAGGGGGAGTGGAGACCCAGTACTTC	CATSESGTGGVETQYF
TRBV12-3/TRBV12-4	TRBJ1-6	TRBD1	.	TGTGCCAGCAGTGCACCGGGACAGTATAATTCACCCCTCCACTTT	CASSAPGQYNSPLHF
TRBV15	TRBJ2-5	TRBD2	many	TGTGCCACCAAGACTAGCGGGGACCCCCAAGAGACCCAGTACTTC	CATKTSGDPQETQYF
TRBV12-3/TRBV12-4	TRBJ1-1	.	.	TGTGCCAGCAGTTCCTCCACGGTTCTCATCACTGAAGCTTTCTTT	CASSSSTVLITEAFF
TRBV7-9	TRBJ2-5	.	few	TGTGCCAGCAGCTCAGCAGGGACCTCAGGGACCCAGTACTTC	CASSSAGTSGTQYF
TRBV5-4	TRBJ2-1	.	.	TGTGCCAGCAGCTCCCAGGACAGACACAATGAGCAGTTCTTC	CASSSQDRHNEQFF
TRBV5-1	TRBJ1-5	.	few	TGCGCCAGCAGCTTGGGTAAAAATCAGCCCCAGCATTTT	CASSLGKNQPQHF
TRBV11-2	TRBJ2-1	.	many	TGTGCCAGCAGCTTAGAAAGCATTAATGAGCAGTTCTTC	CASSLESINEQFF
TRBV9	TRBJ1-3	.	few	TGTGCCAGCAGTCCGGGCCACACTGGAAACACCATATATTTT	CASSPGHTGNTIYF
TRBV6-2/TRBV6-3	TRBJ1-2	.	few	TGTGCCAGCAGCTCAGGATTTGGATATGGCTACACCTTC	CASSSGFGYGYTF
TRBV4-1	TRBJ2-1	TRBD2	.	TGCGCCAGCAGCCAACGGTGGGAGGGGAATGAGCAGTTCTTC	CASSQRWEGNEQFF
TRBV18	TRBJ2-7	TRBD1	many	TGCGCCAGCAGCCCGGGGACAGGGGGCGACGAGCAGTACTTC	CASSPGTGGDEQYF
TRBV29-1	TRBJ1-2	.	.	TGCAGCGTTGCCCCTGGGACGGACTATGGCTACACCTTC	CSVAPGTDYGYTF
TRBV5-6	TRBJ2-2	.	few	TGTGCCAGCAGTTCCAATTGGGAGCTGTTTTTT	CASSSNWELFF
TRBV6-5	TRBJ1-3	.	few	TGTGCCAGCAGGACGGTCACTTCTGGAAACACCATATATTTT	CASRTVTSGNTIYF
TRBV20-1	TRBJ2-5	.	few	TGCAGTGCTCTCCAAGTTGGGACCCAGTACTTC	CSALQVGTQYF
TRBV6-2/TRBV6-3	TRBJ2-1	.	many	TGTGCCAGTCGTGAGGGGCCCTCCTACAATGAGCAGTTCTTC	CASREGPSYNEQFF
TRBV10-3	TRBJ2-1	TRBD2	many	TGTGCCATCAGTGACCCGACTAGCGGGGGGGTTGTTGAGCAGTTCTTC	CAISDPTSGGVVEQFF
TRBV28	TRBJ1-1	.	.	TGTGCCAGCAGTGAATTCGGGACAACCAACACTGAAGCTTTCTTT	CASSEFGTTNTEAFF
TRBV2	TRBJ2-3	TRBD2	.	TGTGCCAGCATCAGGACGCGCCCAGCGGGGGGAGATACGCAGTATTTT	CASIRTRPAGGDTQYF
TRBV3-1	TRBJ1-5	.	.	TGTGCCAGCAGCCAAGATTCCGGAGTAAGTCAGCCCCAGCATTTT	CASSQDSGVSQPQHF
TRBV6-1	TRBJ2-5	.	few	TGTGCCAGTGCACGGGGGACCTCCCAAGAGACCCAGTACTTC	CASARGTSQETQYF
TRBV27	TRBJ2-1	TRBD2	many	TGTGCCAGCAGTCCTCGTGGTAGCGGGGGGATCAACTACAATGAGCAGTTCTTC	CASSPRGSGGINYNEQFF
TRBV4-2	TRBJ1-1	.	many	TGTGCCAGCAGCCAAGAGCCGAACACTGAAGCTTTCTTT	CASSQEPNTEAFF
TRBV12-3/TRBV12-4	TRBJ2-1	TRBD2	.	TGTGCCAGCAGTTCCGGTGGTGGCGGGGGGTACAATGAGCAGTTCTTC	CASSSGGGGGYNEQFF
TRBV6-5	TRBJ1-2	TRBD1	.	TGTGCCAGCAGTCCGCGACAGGGATTCTTAGCTAACTATGGCTACACCTTC	CASSPRQGFLANYGYTF
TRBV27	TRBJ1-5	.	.	TGTGCCAGCAGTTTACGTGGACTTCGCAATCAGCCCCAGCATTTT	CASSLRGLRNQPQHF
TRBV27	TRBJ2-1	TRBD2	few	TGTGCCAGCAGTTCAGAGCGGGGGAGGAATGAGCAGTTCTTC	CASSSERGRNEQFF
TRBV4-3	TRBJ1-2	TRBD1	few	TGCGCCAGCAGCCAAGATCTCTCCGGGACAGGTCGCTATGGCTACACCTTC	CASSQDLSGTGRYGYTF
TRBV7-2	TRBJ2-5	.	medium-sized	TGTGCCAGCAGCTCCCCGGGACTTGGAGAGACCCAGTACTTC	CASSSPGLGETQYF